The T cell receptor (beta chain) under discussion was sequenced for a study of monozygotic twins with inflammatory bowel disease. TCRdb re-called the 5' RACE reads and gives one entry per CDR3 protein, without DNA. The table lists over 350,000 distinct CDR3 sequences. The CDR3 runs to 16 residues. The germline V gene has CDR1 LGHNA and CDR2 YSLEER. The gene calls are TRBV4-3 and TRBJ2-1; TCRdb proposes TRBD1, but this gene call is untestable without DNA. Input material: blood. The receptor comes from a human donor with ulcerative colitis or Crohn's disease, or a healthy co-twin of an affected twin (not recorded which). The CDR3 loop is CASSQERGGINNEQFF.